This T cell receptor beta chain was profiled in a study of blood T cell repertoires in COVID-19. Study context: T cells, B-cell-depleted T cells, or PBMCs supplied cDNA or gDNA.

Profiling relied on immunoSEQ multiplex PCR, and the TCRdb table lists in-frame clones only, not all of them. This sample has around 250,000 clones, with roughly four fifths found just once. CDR1 SGHDT and CDR2 YYEEEE come from the germline V gene. Trimming shortened V by 3 bases and J by 3 bases, and 8 bases separated the two germline ends. CDR3 size: 13 residues. Study members were between about 18 and 90 years old and lived in over 20 US regions. The V gene is TRBV5-6, the J gene TRBJ2-3; D may be TRBD1 (5 bases). Sequenced material: PBMCs or T cells enriched from blood (not recorded which). The receptor's source is a man aged 25-45 years with acute COVID-19. CDR3 sequence: CASSSRQTDTQYF. The CDR3 DNA sequence: TGTGCCAGCAGCTCTAGACAGACAGATACGCAGTATTTT.